This TCR beta chain was captured in a study of a mutant IDH1 vaccine in newly diagnosed glioma. The overall study: Commencement of vaccination occurred 4-6 weeks following radiotherapy alone, or concurrently with temozolomide cycles. Every participant had undergone radiotherapy, temozolomide, or both before, and most underwent both.

CDR1 and CDR2 (germline): SGHVS, FNYEAQ. The CDR3 consists of 13 residues. Trimming pared 0 bases from V and 5 bases from J, leaving 8 bases between. In the case of this clone: Its antigen is as yet unknown.

The repertoire was sequenced with immunoSEQ multiplex PCR; TCRdb's copy has only in-frame clones and lacks some. The top ten hold roughly 3.9% of the sample, which has tens of thousands of clones, about 85% seen once. Time point in this sample: week 23, last vaccination. Vaccination used 300 ug of mutant IDH1 20-mer peptide per dose, with topical imiquimod. Sequences were derived from PBMCs, sampled from a glioma patient whose treatment included an IDH1 peptide vaccine. The receptor comes from a young man with glioma. This chain links TRBV7-6 with TRBJ2-7; D gene unclear. CDR3 nucleotides: TGTGCCAGCAGCTTAGCGATTATGGACGAGCAGTACTTC. Its protein is CASSLAIMDEQYF.